This T cell receptor beta chain was recovered during a study of HIV-infected patients and healthy controls. All unsorted peripheral T cells were captured because whole blood was used without fractionation. Reverse transcription used 450 to 500 ng RNA and constant-region primers for alpha and beta. Using multiplexing indices, alpha and beta chain libraries were generated apart by chain-specific third strand synthesis. TCRdb re-derived calls from the 5' RACE reads in MiXCR, one entry per CDR3 protein. Of around 13,000 distinct CDR3 sequences listed, roughly 9.9% are singletons. Trimming removed 5 bases from V and 6 bases from J, with 14 bases in between. This CDR3 spans 13 amino acids. The germline V gene encodes CDR1 SGHVS and CDR2 FQNEAQ.

The sequencing sample was made of blood. The chain uses TRBV7-8 and TRBJ2-7; D may be TRBD2 (5 bases). This receptor was obtained from an adult in good health. The CDR3 coding sequence is TGTGCCAGCAGCGTCAGACCGGGAAGCGAGCAGTACTTC. Translation gives CASSVRPGSEQYF.